The rows below give T cell receptor beta chains drawn from one sample of a study of cytomegalovirus exposure and HLA in healthy donors. TCRdb keeps only in-frame clones here, not all; method: immunoSEQ multiplex PCR. The table shows around 150,000 clones, with roughly 77% occurring only once. Sequenced input: PBMCs. All receptors derive from a human donor in good health. Both conserved end residues are part of each CDR3. The D gene is left open where the match is weak. Clone size, where shown, is once, few, many, or a class for clones that have expanded.

>TRBD1|.|TRBJ1-2|TRBV29-1
CSVEDPRTGPDGYPF
TGCAGCGTTGAAGATCCCCGGACAGGGCCGGATGGCTACCCCTTC
>.|few|TRBJ1-5|TRBV21-1
CASSKNRDNQPQHF
TGTGCCAGCAGCAAAAACAGGGACAATCAGCCCCAGCATTTT
>TRBD1|once|TRBJ1-1|TRBV19
CASSIGTGETEAFF
TGTGCCAGTAGTATCGGGACAGGGGAAACTGAAGCTTTCTTT
>.|.|TRBJ2-7|TRBV7-3
CASSLKGGLASEQYF
TGTGCCAGCAGCTTAAAGGGGGGGCTAGCCAGCGAGCAGTACTTC
>.|.|TRBJ1-6|TRBV27
CASSYSPNSPLHF
TGTGCCAGCAGTTACAGCCCTAATTCACCCCTCCACTTT
>.|.|TRBJ2-3|TRBV6-5
CASSLNLVTDTQYF
TGTGCCAGCAGTTTAAACCTAGTCACAGATACGCAGTATTTT
>.|.|TRBJ2-1|TRBV9
CASSIGQLPNEQFF
TGTGCCAGCAGCATCGGACAGCTACCCAATGAGCAGTTCTTC
>.|.|TRBJ2-1|TRBV5-1
CASSLVLNEQFF
TGCGCCAGCAGCTTGGTCCTAAATGAGCAGTTCTTC
>TRBD1|.|TRBJ1-5|TRBV5-1
CASSLGGGDQPQHF
TGCGCCAGCAGCCTAGGAGGGGGCGACCAGCCCCAGCATTTT
>TRBD1|.|TRBJ1-2|TRBV19
CATNLNGQGGYTF
TGTGCCACCAACCTAAACGGACAGGGTGGCTACACCTTC
>.|once|TRBJ2-1|TRBV28
CASHPFGTYNEQFF
TGTGCCAGCCACCCATTTGGGACATACAATGAGCAGTTCTTC
>TRBD2|.|TRBJ2-5|TRBV2
CASSRGGGLETQYF
TGTGCCAGCAGTAGGGGCGGGGGTTTGGAGACCCAGTACTTC
>TRBD1|.|TRBJ2-3|TRBV6-6
CASSYIGGNTDTQYF
TGTGCCAGCAGTTACATAGGGGGCAACACAGATACGCAGTATTTT
>TRBD1|.|TRBJ1-3|TRBV11-2
CASRTDRGWGNTIYF
TGTGCCAGCAGAACGGACAGGGGGTGGGGAAACACCATATATTTT
>TRBD1|.|TRBJ2-5|TRBV27
CASSTDRVVTQYF
TGTGCCAGCAGTACTGACAGGGTGGTGACCCAGTACTTC
>.|.|TRBJ2-3|TRBV2
CASSVAFDTQYF
TGTGCCAGCAGCGTGGCATTTGATACGCAGTATTTT
>TRBD1|.|TRBJ2-5|TRBV7-9
CASSLRTGGQETQYF
TGTGCCAGCAGCCTCCGGACAGGGGGCCAAGAGACCCAGTACTTC
>.|few|TRBJ2-1|TRBV29-1
CSVGPRNEQFF
TGCAGCGTGGGCCCGCGCAATGAGCAGTTCTTC
>TRBD2|.|TRBJ2-2|TRBV7-3
CASSFLGGRAPGELFF
TGTGCCAGCAGCTTTCTAGGCGGGAGGGCCCCCGGGGAGCTGTTTTTT
>TRBD1|.|TRBJ1-5|TRBV2
CASSEGQRATF
TGTGCCAGCAGTGAGGGACAGCGGGCAACTTTT
>.|.|TRBJ2-1|TRBV5-1
CASSFDSTTYNEQFF
TGCGCCAGCAGCTTCGACAGTACTACCTACAATGAGCAGTTCTTC
>TRBD2|many|TRBJ2-1|TRBV5-4
CASSLISGGLYAYNEQFF
TGTGCCAGCAGCTTAATTTCGGGGGGACTCTACGCCTACAATGAGCAGTTCTTC
>.|.|TRBJ2-1|TRBV4-3
CASSQDVLYNEQFF
TGCGCCAGCAGCCAAGATGTCCTCTACAATGAGCAGTTCTTC
>TRBD1|.|TRBJ1-2|TRBV9
CASSVTDRGYGYTF
TGTGCCAGCAGCGTAACCGACAGGGGGTATGGCTACACCTTC
>.|.|TRBJ2-5|TRBV15
CATSRTPTGVQETQYF
TGTGCCACCAGCAGAACCCCGACAGGCGTCCAAGAGACCCAGTACTTC
>TRBD2|.|TRBJ2-7|TRBV27
CASSPPGGNYEQYF
TGTGCCAGCAGCCCACCGGGGGGAAACTACGAGCAGTACTTC
>TRBD2|.|TRBJ2-1|TRBV5-1
CASSFQAGDKYNEQFF
TGCGCCAGCAGCTTCCAAGCGGGGGACAAATACAATGAGCAGTTCTTC
>TRBD1|.|TRBJ1-5|TRBV30
CAWNQPGRGGNQPQHF
TGTGCCTGGAACCAACCGGGCAGGGGGGGCAATCAGCCCCAGCATTTT
>.|.|TRBJ2-5|TRBV21-1
CASSHGTRQETQYF
TGTGCCAGCAGCCACGGGACTAGACAAGAGACCCAGTACTTC
>.|.|TRBJ1-3|TRBV5-1
CASSPAGISGNTIYF
TGCGCCAGCAGCCCGGCGGGGATCTCTGGAAACACCATATATTTT
>.|once|TRBJ1-4|TRBV18
CASSPRTENEKLFF
TGTGCCAGCTCACCAAGGACAGAAAATGAAAAACTGTTTTTT